Reported below is one T cell receptor (beta chain). Antigen unknown. It was with 60 Vbeta and 13 Jbeta primers that the PCR ran. The assay was immunoSEQ multiplex PCR, and TCRdb's table has in-frame clones only and misses some. The table shows approximately 85,000 clones, with roughly 80% occurring only once. These data belong to a study of cytomegalovirus exposure and HLA in healthy donors. Looking at the study overall: Researchers found that less than 90% of around 400 genotyped donors fell within the Caucasian-associated ancestry cluster.

General study points: Investigators reported about 160 TCR beta chains as tied to cytomegalovirus. According to reports, the classifier identified cytomegalovirus status with high specificity and sensitivity.

The V end was cut by 3 bases, the J end by 8 bases, with 28 bases between. The CDR3 contains 18 residues. Germline lookup yields CDR1 KGHSH and CDR2 LQKENI. The chain combines TRBV18 with TRBJ1-1; the D gene is possibly TRBD1 (6 bases). Sequencing was performed on PBMCs. The TCR sequence derives from a man aged 45-60 years in good health and CMV-seropositive. The CDR3 coding sequence is TGTGCCAGCTCACCCATAGGAGGACAGCGTCGTCATGTCGGGGAAGCTTTCTTT. Protein sequence: CASSPIGGQRRHVGEAFF.